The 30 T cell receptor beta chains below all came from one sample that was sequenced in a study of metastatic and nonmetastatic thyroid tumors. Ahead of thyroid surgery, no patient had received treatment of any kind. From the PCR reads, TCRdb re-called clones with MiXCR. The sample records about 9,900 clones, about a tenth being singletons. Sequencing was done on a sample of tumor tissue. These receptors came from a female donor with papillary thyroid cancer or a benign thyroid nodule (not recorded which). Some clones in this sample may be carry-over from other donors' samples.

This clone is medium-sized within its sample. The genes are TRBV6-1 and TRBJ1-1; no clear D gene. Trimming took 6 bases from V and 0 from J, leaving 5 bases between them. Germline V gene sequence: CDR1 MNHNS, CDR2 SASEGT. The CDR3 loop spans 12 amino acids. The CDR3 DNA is TGTGCCAGCAGCGAAATGAACACTGAAGCTTTCTTT. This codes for CASSEMNTEAFF.

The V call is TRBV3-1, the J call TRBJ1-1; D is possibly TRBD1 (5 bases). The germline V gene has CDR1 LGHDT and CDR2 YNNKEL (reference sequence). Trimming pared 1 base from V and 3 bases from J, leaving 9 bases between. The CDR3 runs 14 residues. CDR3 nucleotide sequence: TGTGCCAGCAGCCAAGCAGGGAAACACACTGAAGCTTTCTTT. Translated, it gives CASSQAGKHTEAFF.

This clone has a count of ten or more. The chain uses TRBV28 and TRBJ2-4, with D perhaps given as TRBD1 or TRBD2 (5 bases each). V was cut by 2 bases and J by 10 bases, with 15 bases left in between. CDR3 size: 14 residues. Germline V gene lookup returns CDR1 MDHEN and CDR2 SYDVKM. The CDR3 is CASSLTDTGLIQYF. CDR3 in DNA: TGTGCCAGCAGTTTAACGGACACGGGGTTGATTCAGTACTTC.

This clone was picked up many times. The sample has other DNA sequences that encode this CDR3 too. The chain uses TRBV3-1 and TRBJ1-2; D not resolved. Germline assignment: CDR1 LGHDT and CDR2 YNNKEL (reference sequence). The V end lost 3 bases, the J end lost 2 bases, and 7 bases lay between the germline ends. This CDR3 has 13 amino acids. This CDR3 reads CASSQEGNYGYTF. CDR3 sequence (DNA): TGTGCCAGCAGCCAGGAGGGAAACTATGGCTACACCTTC.

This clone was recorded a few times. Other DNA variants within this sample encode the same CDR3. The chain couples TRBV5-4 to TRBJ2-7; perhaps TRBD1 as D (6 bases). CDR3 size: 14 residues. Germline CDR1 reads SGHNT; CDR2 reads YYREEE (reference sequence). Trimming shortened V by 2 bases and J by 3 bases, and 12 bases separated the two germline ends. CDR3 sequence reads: CASSLQGSDYEQYF. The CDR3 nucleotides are TGTGCCAGCAGCTTACAGGGAAGTGACTACGAGCAGTACTTC. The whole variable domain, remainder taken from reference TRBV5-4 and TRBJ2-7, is ETGVTQSPTHLIKTRGQQVTLRCSSQSGHNTVSWYQQALGQGPQFIFQYYREEENGRGNFPPRFSGLQFPNYSSELNVNALELDDSALYLCASSLQGSDYEQYFGPGTRLTVT.

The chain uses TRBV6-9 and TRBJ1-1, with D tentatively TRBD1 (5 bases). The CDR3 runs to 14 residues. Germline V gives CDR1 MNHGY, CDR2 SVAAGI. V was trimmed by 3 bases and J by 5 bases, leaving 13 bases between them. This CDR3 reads CASSYRRAGTEAFF. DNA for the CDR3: TGTGCCAGCAGTTACCGCAGGGCAGGGACTGAAGCTTTCTTT.

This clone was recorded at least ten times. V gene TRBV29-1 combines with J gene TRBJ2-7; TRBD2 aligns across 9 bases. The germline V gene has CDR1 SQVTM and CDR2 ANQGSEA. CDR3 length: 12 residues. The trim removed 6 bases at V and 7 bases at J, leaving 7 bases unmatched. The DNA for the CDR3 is TGCAGCGTGGCGGGGGGGCGGCGGGAGCAGTACTTC. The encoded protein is CSVAGGRREQYF.

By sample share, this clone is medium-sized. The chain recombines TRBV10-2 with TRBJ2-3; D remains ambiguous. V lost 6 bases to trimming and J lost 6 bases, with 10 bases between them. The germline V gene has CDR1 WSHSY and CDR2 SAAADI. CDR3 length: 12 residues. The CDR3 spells CASSHTGDTQYF. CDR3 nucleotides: TGCGCCAGCAGCCACACCGGGGATACGCAGTATTTT.

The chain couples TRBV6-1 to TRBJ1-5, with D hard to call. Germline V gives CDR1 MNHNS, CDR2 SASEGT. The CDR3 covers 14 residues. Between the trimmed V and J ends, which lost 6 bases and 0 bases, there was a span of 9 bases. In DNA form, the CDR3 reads TGTGCCAGCAGCAAGACCAATAGCAATCAGCCCCAGCATTTT. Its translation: CASSKTNSNQPQHF.

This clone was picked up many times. DNA of the CDR3: TGTGCCAGCTCCAAGGTTAATTCACCCCTCCACTTT. The encoded protein is CASSKVNSPLHF. The chain uses TRBV12-3 or TRBV12-4 and TRBJ1-6; no clear D. This CDR3 is 12 amino acids long. Trimming stripped 8 bases from V and 6 bases from J, with 8 bases between.

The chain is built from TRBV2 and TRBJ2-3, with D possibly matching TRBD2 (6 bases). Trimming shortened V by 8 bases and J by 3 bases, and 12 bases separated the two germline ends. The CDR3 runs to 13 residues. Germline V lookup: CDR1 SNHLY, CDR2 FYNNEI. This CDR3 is CASLRGTTDTQYF. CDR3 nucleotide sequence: TGTGCCAGCCTCCGGGGGACTACAGATACGCAGTATTTT.

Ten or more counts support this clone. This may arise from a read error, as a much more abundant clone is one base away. CDR3 nucleotide sequence: TGCAGTGCTAGAGAGGGGACAGGGCACGAAAAACTGTTTTTT. This encodes CSAREGTGHEKLFF. The V and J genes are TRBV20-1 and TRBJ1-4; 9 bases line up with TRBD1. Germline CDR1 DFQATT, CDR2 SNEGSKA (reference sequence). The V segment lost 0 bases and the J segment 8 bases; nucleotides outside the gene matches: 4. CDR3 length: 14 amino acids.

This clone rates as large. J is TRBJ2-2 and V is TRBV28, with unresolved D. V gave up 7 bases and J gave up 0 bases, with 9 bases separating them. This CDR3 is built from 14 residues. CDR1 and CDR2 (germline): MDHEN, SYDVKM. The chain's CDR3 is CASTYSPNTGELFF. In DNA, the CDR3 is TGTGCCAGCACCTACAGCCCGAACACCGGGGAGCTGTTTTTT. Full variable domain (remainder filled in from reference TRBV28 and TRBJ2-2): DVKVTQSSRYLVKRTGEKVFLECVQDMDHENMFWYRQDPGLGLRLIYFSYDVKMKEKGDIPEGYSVSREKKERFSLILESASTNQTSMYLCASTYSPNTGELFFGEGSRLTVL.

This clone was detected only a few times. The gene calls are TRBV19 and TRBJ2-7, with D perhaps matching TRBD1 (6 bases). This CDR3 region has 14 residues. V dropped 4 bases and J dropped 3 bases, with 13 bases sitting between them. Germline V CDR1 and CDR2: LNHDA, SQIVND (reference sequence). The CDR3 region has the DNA TGTGCCAGTAGTAACACAGACAGGCTCTACGAGCAGTACTTC. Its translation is CASSNTDRLYEQYF.

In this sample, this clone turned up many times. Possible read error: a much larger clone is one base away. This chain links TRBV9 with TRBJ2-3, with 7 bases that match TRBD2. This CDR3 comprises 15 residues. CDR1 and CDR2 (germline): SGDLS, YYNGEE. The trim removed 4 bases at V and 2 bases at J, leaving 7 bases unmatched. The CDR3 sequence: CASSIGGGYTDTQYF. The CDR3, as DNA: TGTGCCAGCAGCATAGGCGGGGGTTACACAGATACGCAGTATTTT.

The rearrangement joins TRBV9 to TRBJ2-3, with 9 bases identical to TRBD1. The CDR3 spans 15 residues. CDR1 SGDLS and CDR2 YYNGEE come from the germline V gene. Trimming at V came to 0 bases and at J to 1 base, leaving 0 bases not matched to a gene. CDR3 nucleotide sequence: TGTGCCAGCAGCGTAGGGACAGGGGGCACAGATACGCAGTATTTT. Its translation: CASSVGTGGTDTQYF.

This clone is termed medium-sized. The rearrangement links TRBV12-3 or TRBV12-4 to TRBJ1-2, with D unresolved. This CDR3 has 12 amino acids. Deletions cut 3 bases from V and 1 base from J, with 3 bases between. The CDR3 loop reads CASSFNNYGYTF. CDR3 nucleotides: TGTGCCAGCAGTTTCAATAACTATGGCTACACCTTC.

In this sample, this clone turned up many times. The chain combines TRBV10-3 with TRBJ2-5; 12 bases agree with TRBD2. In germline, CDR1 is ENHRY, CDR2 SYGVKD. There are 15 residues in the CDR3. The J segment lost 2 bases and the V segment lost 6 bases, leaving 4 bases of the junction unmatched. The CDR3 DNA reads TGTGCCATCAGCCCTAGCGGGGGGGCACAAGAGACCCAGTACTTC. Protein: CAISPSGGAQETQYF.

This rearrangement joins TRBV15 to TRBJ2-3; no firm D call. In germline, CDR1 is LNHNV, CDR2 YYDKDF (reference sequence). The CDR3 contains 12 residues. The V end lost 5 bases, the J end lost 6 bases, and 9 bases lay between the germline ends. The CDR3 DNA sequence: TGTGCCACCAGCCCAGAGTCGGATACGCAGTATTTT. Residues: CATSPESDTQYF. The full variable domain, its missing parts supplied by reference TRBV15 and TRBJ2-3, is DAMVIQNPRYQVTQFGKPVTLSCSQTLNHNVMYWYQQKSSQAPKLLFHYYDKDFNNEADTPDNFQSRRPNTSFCFLDIRSPGLGDTAMYLCATSPESDTQYFGPGTRLTVL.

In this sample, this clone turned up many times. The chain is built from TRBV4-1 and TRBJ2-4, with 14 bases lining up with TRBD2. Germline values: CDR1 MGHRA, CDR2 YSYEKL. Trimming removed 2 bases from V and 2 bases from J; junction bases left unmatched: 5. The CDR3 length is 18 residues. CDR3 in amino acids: CASSQSRLAGGPKNIQYF. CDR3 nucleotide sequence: TGCGCCAGCAGCCAATCAAGACTAGCGGGGGGGCCCAAAAACATTCAGTACTTC.

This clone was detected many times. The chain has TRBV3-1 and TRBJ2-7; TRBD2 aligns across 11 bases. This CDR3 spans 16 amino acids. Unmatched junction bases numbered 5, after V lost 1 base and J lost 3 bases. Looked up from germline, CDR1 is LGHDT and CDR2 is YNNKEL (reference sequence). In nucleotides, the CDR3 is TGTGCCAGCAGCCAAGCCCTAGCGGGGGGAAACTACGAGCAGTACTTC. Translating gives CASSQALAGGNYEQYF.

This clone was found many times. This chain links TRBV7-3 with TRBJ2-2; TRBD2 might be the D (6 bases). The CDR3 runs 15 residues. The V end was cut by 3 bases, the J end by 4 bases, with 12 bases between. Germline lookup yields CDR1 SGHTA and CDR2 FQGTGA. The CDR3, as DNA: TGTGCCAGCAGCTTTACCGGGGAGGCCACCGGGGAGCTGTTTTTT. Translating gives CASSFTGEATGELFF.

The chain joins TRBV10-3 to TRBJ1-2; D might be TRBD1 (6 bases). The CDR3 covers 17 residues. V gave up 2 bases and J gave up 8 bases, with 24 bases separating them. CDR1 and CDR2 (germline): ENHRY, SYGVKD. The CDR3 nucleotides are TGTGCCATCAGTGAGCCGTCCGGGGGGAAGGGGGTGTTCGGCTACACCTTC. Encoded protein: CAISEPSGGKGVFGYTF.

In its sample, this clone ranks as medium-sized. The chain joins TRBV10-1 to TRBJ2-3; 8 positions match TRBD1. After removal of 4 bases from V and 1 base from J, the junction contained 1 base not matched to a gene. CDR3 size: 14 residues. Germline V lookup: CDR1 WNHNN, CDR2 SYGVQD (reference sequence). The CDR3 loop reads CASSGDRRTDTQYF. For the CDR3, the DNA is TGCGCCAGCAGTGGGGACAGGCGCACAGATACGCAGTATTTT.

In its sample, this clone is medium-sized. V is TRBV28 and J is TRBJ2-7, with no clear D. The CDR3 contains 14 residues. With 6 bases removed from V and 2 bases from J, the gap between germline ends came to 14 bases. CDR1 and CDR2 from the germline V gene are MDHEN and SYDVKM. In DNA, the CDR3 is TGTGCCAGCAGCCCAAGACTGCTAGCCTACGAGCAGTACTTC. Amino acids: CASSPRLLAYEQYF. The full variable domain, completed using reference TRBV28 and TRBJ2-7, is DVKVTQSSRYLVKRTGEKVFLECVQDMDHENMFWYRQDPGLGLRLIYFSYDVKMKEKGDIPEGYSVSREKKERFSLILESASTNQTSMYLCASSPRLLAYEQYFGPGTRLTVT.

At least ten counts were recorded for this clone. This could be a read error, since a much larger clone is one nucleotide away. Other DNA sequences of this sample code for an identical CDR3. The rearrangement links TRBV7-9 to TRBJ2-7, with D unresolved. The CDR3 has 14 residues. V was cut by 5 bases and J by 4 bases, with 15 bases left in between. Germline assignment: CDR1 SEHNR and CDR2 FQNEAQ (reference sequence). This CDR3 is CASSPNLSGYEQYF. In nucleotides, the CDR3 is TGTGCCAGCAGCCCAAACCTGTCAGGATACGAGCAGTACTTC.

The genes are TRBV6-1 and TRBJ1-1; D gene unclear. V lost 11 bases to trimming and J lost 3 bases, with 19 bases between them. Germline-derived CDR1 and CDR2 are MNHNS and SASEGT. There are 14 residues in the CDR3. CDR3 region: CAGGKPDGDTEAFF. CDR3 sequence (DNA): TGTGCCGGCGGGAAACCAGACGGGGACACTGAAGCTTTCTTT.

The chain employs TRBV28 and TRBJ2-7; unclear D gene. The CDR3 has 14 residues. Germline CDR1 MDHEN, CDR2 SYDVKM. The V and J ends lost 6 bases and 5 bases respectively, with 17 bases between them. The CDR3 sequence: CASSPAAVGNEQYF. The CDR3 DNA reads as TGTGCCAGCAGCCCTGCAGCCGTGGGGAACGAGCAGTACTTC.

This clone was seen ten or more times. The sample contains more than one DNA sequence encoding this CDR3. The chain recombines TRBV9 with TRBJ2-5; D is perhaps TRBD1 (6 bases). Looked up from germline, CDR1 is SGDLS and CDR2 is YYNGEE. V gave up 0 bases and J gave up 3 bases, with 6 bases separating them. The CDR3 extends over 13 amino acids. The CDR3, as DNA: TGTGCCAGCAGCGTAGAGGGGGAAGAGACCCAGTACTTC. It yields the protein CASSVEGEETQYF.

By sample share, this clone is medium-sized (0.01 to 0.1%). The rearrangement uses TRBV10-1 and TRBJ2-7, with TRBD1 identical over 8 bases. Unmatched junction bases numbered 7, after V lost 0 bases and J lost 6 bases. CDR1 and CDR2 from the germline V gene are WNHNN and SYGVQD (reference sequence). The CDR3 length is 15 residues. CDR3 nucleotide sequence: TGCGCCAGCAGTGAGTCACGGACAGGGCCCTTCGAGCAGTACTTC. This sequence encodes CASSESRTGPFEQYF.